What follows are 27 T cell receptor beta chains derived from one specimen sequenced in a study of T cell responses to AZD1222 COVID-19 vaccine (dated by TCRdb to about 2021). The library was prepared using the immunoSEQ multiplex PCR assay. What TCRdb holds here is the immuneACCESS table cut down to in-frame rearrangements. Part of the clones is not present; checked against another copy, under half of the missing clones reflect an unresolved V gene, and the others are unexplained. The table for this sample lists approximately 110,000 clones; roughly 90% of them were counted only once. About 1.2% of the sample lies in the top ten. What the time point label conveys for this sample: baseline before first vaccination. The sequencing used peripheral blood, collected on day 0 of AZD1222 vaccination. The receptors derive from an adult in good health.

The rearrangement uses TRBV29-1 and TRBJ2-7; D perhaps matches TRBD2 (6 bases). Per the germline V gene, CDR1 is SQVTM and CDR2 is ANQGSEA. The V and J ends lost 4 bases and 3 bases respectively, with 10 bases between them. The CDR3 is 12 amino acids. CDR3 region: CSVGREVYEQYF. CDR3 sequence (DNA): TGCAGCGTTGGCAGGGAGGTCTACGAGCAGTACTTC.

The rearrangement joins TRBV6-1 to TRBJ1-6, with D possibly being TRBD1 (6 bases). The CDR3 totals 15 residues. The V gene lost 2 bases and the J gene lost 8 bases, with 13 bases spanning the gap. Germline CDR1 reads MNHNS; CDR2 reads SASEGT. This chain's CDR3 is CASSEWGASDSPLHF. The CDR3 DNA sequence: TGTGCCAGCAGTGAATGGGGGGCGTCGGATTCACCCCTCCACTTT.

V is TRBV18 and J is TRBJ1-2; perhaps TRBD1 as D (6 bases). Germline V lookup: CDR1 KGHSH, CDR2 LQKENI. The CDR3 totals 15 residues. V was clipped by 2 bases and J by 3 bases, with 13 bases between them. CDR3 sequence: CASSPTTGTHYGYTF. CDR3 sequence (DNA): TGTGCCAGCTCACCAACCACCGGGACACACTATGGCTACACCTTC.

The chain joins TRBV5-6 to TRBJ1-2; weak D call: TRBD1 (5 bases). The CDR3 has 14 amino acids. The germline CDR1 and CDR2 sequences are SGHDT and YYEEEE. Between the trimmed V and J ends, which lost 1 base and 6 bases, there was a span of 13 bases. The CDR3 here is CASSLHSGYNGYTF. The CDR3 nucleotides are TGTGCCAGCAGCTTGCACTCAGGGTATAATGGCTACACCTTC.

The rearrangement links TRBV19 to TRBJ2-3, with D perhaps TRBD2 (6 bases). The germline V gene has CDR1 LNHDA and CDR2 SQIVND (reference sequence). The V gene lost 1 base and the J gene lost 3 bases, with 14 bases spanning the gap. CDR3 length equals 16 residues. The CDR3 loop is CASSIGGAGLTDTQYF. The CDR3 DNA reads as TGTGCCAGTAGTATAGGCGGGGCAGGGCTAACAGATACGCAGTATTTT.

The CDR3 loop reads CATQVGRDEQFF. Here the CDR3 DNA reads TGTGCCACCCAAGTGGGTAGGGATGAGCAGTTCTTC. The chain is built from TRBV28 and TRBJ2-1; D is unresolved. Germline CDR1 MDHEN, CDR2 SYDVKM. Trimming took off 10 bases at V and 8 bases at J, with 15 bases between the two ends. The CDR3 spans 12 residues.

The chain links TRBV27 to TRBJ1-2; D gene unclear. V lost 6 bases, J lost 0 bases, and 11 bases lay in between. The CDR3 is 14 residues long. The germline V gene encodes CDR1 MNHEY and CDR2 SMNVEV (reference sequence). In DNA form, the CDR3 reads TGTGCCAGCAGGGTCGGGGTAGCTAACTATGGCTACACCTTC. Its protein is CASRVGVANYGYTF.

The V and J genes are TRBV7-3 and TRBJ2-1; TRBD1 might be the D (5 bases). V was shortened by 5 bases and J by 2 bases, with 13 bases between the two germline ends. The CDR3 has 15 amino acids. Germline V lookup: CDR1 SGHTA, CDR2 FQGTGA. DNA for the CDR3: TGTGCCAGCAGCCCCCGACAGACGACCTACAATGAGCAGTTCTTC. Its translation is CASSPRQTTYNEQFF.

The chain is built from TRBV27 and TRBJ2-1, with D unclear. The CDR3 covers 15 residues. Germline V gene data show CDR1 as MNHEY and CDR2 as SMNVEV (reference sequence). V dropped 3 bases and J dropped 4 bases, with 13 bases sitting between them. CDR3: CASSFVPGPYNEQFF. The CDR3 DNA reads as TGTGCCAGCAGTTTTGTCCCCGGGCCTTACAATGAGCAGTTCTTC.

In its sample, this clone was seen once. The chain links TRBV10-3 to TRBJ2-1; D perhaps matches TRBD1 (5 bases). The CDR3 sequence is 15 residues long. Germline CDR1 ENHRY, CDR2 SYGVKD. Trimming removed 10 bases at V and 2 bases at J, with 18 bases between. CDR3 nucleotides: TGTGCCACCTCAGTGAAGGGGTTCCCCTACAATGAGCAGTTCTTC. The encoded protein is CATSVKGFPYNEQFF.

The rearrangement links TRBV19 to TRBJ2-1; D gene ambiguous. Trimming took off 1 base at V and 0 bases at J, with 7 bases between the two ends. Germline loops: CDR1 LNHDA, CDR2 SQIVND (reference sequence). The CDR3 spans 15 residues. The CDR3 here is CASSIAKSSYNEQFF. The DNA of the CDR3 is TGTGCCAGTAGTATAGCCAAGAGCTCCTACAATGAGCAGTTCTTC.

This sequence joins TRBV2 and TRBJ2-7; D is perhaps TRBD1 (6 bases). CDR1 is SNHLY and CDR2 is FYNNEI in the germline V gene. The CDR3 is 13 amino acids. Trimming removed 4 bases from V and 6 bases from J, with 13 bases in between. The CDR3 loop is CASSASTGFEQYF. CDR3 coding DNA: TGTGCCAGCAGTGCATCGACAGGATTCGAGCAGTACTTC.

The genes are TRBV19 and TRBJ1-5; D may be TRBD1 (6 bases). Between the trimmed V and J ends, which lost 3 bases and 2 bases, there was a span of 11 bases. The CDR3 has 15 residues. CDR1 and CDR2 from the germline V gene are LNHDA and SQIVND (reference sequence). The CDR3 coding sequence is TGTGCCAGTAGTATCTGGACAGTCGGCAATCAGCCCCAGCATTTT. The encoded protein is CASSIWTVGNQPQHF.

CDR3 nucleotide sequence: TGCAGTGCTAGTGGCGGGGGCCCTAATCAGCCCCAGCATTTT. It translates to CSASGGGPNQPQHF. V is TRBV20-1 and J is TRBJ1-5, with D possibly being TRBD1 (6 bases). The CDR3 loop spans 14 amino acids. V was shortened by 3 bases and J by 4 bases, with 13 bases between the two germline ends. CDR1 and CDR2 (germline): DFQATT, SNEGSKA (reference sequence).

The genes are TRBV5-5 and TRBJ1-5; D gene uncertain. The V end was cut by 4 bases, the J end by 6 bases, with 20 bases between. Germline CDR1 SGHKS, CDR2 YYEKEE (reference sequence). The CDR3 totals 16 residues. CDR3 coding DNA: TGTGCCAGCAGCATCGAGACCGGGCCAGGCGGTCAGCCCCAGCATTTT. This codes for CASSIETGPGGQPQHF.

CDR3 amino acids: CASSLAPNREAFF. CDR3 nucleotides: TGTGCCAGCAGCTTAGCACCAAACAGAGAAGCTTTCTTT. The chain has TRBV11-1 and TRBJ1-1; D uncertain. Per germline, CDR1 SGHAT and CDR2 FQDESV (reference sequence). The CDR3 runs 13 residues. V lost 0 bases, J lost 8 bases, and 10 bases lay in between.

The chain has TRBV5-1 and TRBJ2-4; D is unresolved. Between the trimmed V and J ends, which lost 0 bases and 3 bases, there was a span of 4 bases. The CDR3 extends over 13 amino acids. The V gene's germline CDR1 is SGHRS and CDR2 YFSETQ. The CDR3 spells CASSLELKNIQYF. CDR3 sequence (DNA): TGCGCCAGCAGCTTGGAGCTCAAAAACATTCAGTACTTC.

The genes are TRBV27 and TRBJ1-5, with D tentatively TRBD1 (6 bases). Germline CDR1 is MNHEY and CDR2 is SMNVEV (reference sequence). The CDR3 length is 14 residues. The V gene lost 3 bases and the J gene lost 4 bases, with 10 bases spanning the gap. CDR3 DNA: TGTGCCAGCAGTTTGGTAGGGGGTAATCAGCCCCAGCATTTT. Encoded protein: CASSLVGGNQPQHF.

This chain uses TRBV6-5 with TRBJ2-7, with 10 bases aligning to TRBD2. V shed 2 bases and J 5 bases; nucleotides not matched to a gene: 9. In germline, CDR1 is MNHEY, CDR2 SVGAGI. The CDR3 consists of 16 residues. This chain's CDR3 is CASSYLSSGGRNEQYF. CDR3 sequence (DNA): TGTGCCAGCAGTTACCTTTCTAGCGGGGGTCGGAACGAGCAGTACTTC.

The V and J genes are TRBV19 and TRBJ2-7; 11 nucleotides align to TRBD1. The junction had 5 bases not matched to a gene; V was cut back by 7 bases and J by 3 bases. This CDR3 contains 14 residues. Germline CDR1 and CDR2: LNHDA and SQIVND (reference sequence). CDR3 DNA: TGTGCCAGTACCCCAGGGACAGGGGGCTACGAGCAGTACTTC. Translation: CASTPGTGGYEQYF.

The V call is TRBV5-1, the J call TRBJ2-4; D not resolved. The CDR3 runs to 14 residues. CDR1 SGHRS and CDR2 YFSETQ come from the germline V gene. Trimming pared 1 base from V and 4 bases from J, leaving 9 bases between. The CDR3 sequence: CASSLLTSKNIQYF. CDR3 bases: TGCGCCAGCAGCTTGTTGACATCGAAAAACATTCAGTACTTC.

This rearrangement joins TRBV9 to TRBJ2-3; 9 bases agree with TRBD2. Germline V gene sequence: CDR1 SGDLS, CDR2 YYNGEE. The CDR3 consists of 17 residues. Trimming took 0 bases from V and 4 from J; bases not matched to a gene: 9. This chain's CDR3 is CASSVANGGGASDTQYF. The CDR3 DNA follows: TGTGCCAGCAGCGTAGCTAATGGCGGGGGGGCTTCAGATACGCAGTATTTT. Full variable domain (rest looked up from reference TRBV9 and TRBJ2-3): DSGVTQTPKHLITATGQRVTLRCSPRSGDLSVYWYQQSLDQGLQFLIQYYNGEERAKGNILERFSAQQFPDLHSELNLSSLELGDSALYFCASSVANGGGASDTQYFGPGTRLTVL.

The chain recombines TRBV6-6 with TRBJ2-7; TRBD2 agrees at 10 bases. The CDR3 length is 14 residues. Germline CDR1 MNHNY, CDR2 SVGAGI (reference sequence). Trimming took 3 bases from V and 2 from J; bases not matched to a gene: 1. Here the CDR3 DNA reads TGTGCCAGCAGTTATAGCGGGGGGCCCTACGAGCAGTACTTC. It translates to CASSYSGGPYEQYF.

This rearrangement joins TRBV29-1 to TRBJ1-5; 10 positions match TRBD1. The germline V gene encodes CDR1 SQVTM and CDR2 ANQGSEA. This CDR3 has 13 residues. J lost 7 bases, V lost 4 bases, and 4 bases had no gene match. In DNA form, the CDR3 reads TGCAGCGTTGGGACAGGGGGAGGGCAGCCCCAGCATTTT. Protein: CSVGTGGGQPQHF.

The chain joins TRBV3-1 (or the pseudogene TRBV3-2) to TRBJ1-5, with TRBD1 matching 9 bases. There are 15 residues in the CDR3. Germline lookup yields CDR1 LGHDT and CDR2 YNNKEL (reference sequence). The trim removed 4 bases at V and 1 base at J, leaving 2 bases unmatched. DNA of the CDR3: TGTGCCAGCAGCCTAGGGACAGGGAGCAATCAGCCCCAGCATTTT. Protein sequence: CASSLGTGSNQPQHF.

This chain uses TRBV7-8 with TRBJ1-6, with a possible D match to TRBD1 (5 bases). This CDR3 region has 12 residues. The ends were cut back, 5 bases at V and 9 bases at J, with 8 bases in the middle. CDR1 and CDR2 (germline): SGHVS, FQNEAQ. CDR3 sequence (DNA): TGTGCCAGCAGCCCAGGGTTTTCACCCCTCCACTTT. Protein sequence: CASSPGFSPLHF. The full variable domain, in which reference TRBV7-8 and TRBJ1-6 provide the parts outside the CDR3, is GAGVSQSPRYKVAKRGQDVALRCDPISGHVSLFWYQQALGQGPEFLTYFQNEAQLDKSGLPSDRFFAERPEGSVSTLKIQRTQQEDSAVYLCASSPGFSPLHFGNGTRLTVT.

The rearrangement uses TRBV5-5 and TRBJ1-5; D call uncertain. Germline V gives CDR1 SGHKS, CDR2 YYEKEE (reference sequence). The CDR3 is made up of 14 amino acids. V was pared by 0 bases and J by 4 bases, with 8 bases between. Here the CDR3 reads CASSLAAGNQPQHF. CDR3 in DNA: TGTGCCAGCAGCTTGGCAGCAGGTAATCAGCCCCAGCATTTT.